These 3 T cell receptor beta chains were all obtained from the same sample, sequenced in a study of T-cell memory formation after mild COVID-19. TCRdb itself ran the 5' RACE reads through MiXCR, one entry per CDR3 protein. The table includes over 120,000 distinct CDR3 sequences, approximately 21% detected once. Sequenced sample: PBMCs or a T cell subset sorted from them (not recorded which). The receptors derive from an adult woman who had mild COVID-19 (a few samples of this study predate the infection). Cell type and time point are not known.

This clonotype turned up a few times. The CDR3 sequence is CSAAGGPYEQYF. The CDR3 nucleotides read TGCAGCGCAGCGGGAGGACCCTACGAGCAGTACTTC. J is TRBJ2-7 and V is TRBV29-1; 9 bases fit TRBD2. The CDR3 is made up of 12 amino acids. V was clipped by 7 bases and J by 2 bases; unmatched bases: 3. Germline loops: CDR1 SQVTM, CDR2 ANQGSEA.

The chain links TRBV5-1 to TRBJ1-1, with D possibly TRBD1 on 5 matching bases. Germline CDR1 is SGHRS and CDR2 is YFSETQ. V lost 5 bases and J lost 0, with 11 bases in between. There are 14 residues in the CDR3. CDR3 protein: CASRPTELNTEAFF. The CDR3 DNA reads TGCGCCAGCAGACCGACAGAGTTGAACACTGAAGCTTTCTTT.

This clonotype was counted a few times. The gene calls are TRBV7-2 and TRBJ2-3; 7 bases match TRBD2. V dropped 0 bases and J dropped 4; count of bases not matched to a gene: 7. This CDR3 has 16 residues. Germline values: CDR1 SGHTA, CDR2 FQGNSA. The CDR3 loop reads CASSLAGAGVADTQYF. DNA of the CDR3: TGTGCCAGCAGCTTAGCGGGTGCGGGAGTTGCAGATACGCAGTATTTT.